These 2 T cell receptor beta chains were all obtained from the same sample, sequenced in a study of blood T cell repertoires in COVID-19. The data were produced by immunoSEQ multiplex PCR, yet TCRdb's version contains in-frame clones alone and is incomplete. The data hold 110,000 to 150,000 clones, with around 83% observed a single time. The sample consisted of peripheral blood. These receptors were collected from a man aged 55 to 70 with active or convalescent COVID-19.

The V gene is TRBV10-2, the J gene TRBJ2-7, with 13 bases fitting TRBD2. Trimming removed 6 bases from V and 3 bases from J; junction bases left unmatched: 2. Germline-derived CDR1 and CDR2 are WSHSY and SAAADI. The CDR3 extends over 14 amino acids. The CDR3 is CASSGLAGDYEQYV. The CDR3 nucleotides read TGCGCCAGCAGCGGACTAGCGGGAGACTACGAGCAGTACGTC.

A single count supports this clone. The V call is TRBV27, the J call TRBJ1-1, with D unclear. Between the trimmed V and J ends, which lost 5 bases and 6 bases, there was a span of 10 bases. This CDR3 contains 12 residues. Per germline, CDR1 MNHEY and CDR2 SMNVEV (reference sequence). The CDR3 DNA reads TGTGCCAGCAGTCAGAGGGATGCTGAAGCTTTCTTT. As protein: CASSQRDAEAFF.